This T cell receptor beta chain derives from a study of OX40 agonist ivuxolimab in advanced cancers. This table comes from immunoSEQ multiplex PCR, and its TCRdb copy is limited to in-frame clones, with some not included. The table lists fewer than 80,000 clones, 65% to 90% of them singletons, with about 0.66% in the top ten. Individuals having autoimmune disease history or systemic immunosuppression were not enrolled. Sampling of blood occurred at baseline, cycle 4 day 1, and cycle 7 day 1. Trimming took 3 bases from V and 5 from J; bases not matched to a gene: 4. The length of the CDR3 is 14 residues. In germline, CDR1 is LNHDA, CDR2 SQIVND (reference sequence).

This clonotype was obtained from an adult with an advanced solid tumor such as melanoma, head and neck, liver or kidney cancer. The starting material was CD4+ or CD8+ T cells sorted from blood, obtained in a trial of the OX40 agonist ivuxolimab. The chain employs TRBV19 and TRBJ1-5, with 7 bases aligning to TRBD1. CDR3 sequence reads: CASSIQGDYQPQHF. The CDR3 nucleotides read TGTGCCAGTAGTATCCAGGGGGATTATCAGCCCCAGCATTTT.